These 24 T cell receptor beta chains came from one sample sequenced in a study of response to subunit inactivated influenza vaccine (dated by TCRdb to the late 2010s). Library creation used RT-PCR. Sequenced using an Illumina HiSeq 2500. The public sequencing data were trimmed at Q25 with fastp and processed into clonotypes with MiXCR by TCRdb, which kept only in-frame beta chains. All rows with the same CDR3 protein become a single entry with the most common DNA and genes. Recorded for this sample are about 520,000 distinct CDR3 sequences; approximately 7.3% of them occurred a single time. The ten largest clones capture around 13% of the sample. The sequenced sample was PBMCs from blood, obtained about 23 months after vaccination. These TCRs come from a man aged 50 to 75 who received an inactivated influenza vaccine. Donor details come from another sample of the same person, matched by shared clones.

This chain joins TRBV12-3 or TRBV12-4 and TRBJ1-1; 10 bases are shared with TRBD1. The CDR3 length is 16 residues. Trimming cost V 4 bases and J 1 base; bases outside gene matches: 6. In DNA, the CDR3 is TGTGCCAGCAGTTCCGGGACAGGGGTGGAGAACACTGAAGCTTTCTTT. It specifies CASSSGTGVENTEAFF.

This clonotype was seen more than once but under ten times. CDR3 sequence: CASSALQGAFTDTQYF. The CDR3 bases are TGTGCCAGCAGCGCTTTACAGGGGGCCTTCACAGATACGCAGTATTTT. This chain uses TRBV9 with TRBJ2-3; 9 nucleotides agree with TRBD1. The ends lost 3 bases at V and 2 bases at J; junction bases unmatched: 7. This CDR3 comprises 16 residues. CDR1 and CDR2 from the germline V gene are SGDLS and YYNGEE.

This clonotype was found a few times. This chain links TRBV11-2 with TRBJ2-3, with D perhaps being TRBD1 or TRBD2 (5 bases each). Germline assignment: CDR1 SGHAT and CDR2 FQNNGV. This CDR3 spans 14 amino acids. V shed 3 bases and J shed 5 bases, with 12 bases lying between them. CDR3 amino acids: CASSFRDRQDTQYF. In nucleotides, the CDR3 is TGTGCCAGCAGCTTCCGGGACCGACAAGATACGCAGTATTTT. The full variable domain, its missing parts supplied by reference TRBV11-2 and TRBJ2-3, is EAGVAQSPRYKIIEKRQSVAFWCNPISGHATLYWYQQILGQGPKLLIQFQNNGVVDDSQLPKDRFSAERLKGVDSTLKIQPAKLEDSAVYLCASSFRDRQDTQYFGPGTRLTVL.

This clonotype was counted many times. The V and J genes are TRBV10-3 and TRBJ2-3; the match to TRBD1 covers 11 bases. The CDR3 sequence is 14 residues long. CDR1 ENHRY and CDR2 SYGVKD come from the germline V gene. With V trimmed by 10 bases and J by 6 bases, 9 bases remained unmatched. The CDR3 region has the DNA TGTGCCACCGGGGGGACAGGGGGTTCCGATACGCAGTATTTT. The encoded protein is CATGGTGGSDTQYF.

This clonotype appeared a few times. The conserved phenylalanine or tryptophan normally closing the CDR3 is absent here, so this likely arose from a read error. The chain employs TRBV5-1 and TRBJ1-1; tentative D call: TRBD1 (6 bases). Germline V gene sequence: CDR1 SGHRS, CDR2 YFSETQ. V was clipped by 5 bases and J by 2 bases, with 16 bases between them. The CDR3 has 15 residues. The CDR3 region has the DNA TGCGCCAGCAGAGACCTGAAACAGGGAAACACTGAAGCTTTCCTT. Its protein is CASRDLKQGNTEAFL.

This clonotype was recorded many times. The V and J genes are TRBV5-1 and TRBJ2-6; D remains ambiguous. Germline loops: CDR1 SGHRS, CDR2 YFSETQ. Trimming took 4 bases from V and 0 from J, leaving 11 bases between them. This CDR3 is built from 16 residues. The CDR3: CASSMDAHSGANVLTF. CDR3 nucleotides: TGCGCCAGCAGCATGGACGCCCACTCTGGGGCCAACGTCCTGACTTTC.

This clonotype was picked up many times. CDR3: CASSPIGRSGYTF. As DNA, the CDR3 is TGTGCCAGCAGCCCCATTGGGCGATCCGGCTACACCTTC. The chain combines TRBV12-3 or TRBV12-4 with TRBJ1-2; D unresolved. The V end was cut by 6 bases, the J end by 8 bases, with 16 bases between. CDR3 length: 13 amino acids.

In its sample, this clonotype was seen a few times. The chain joins TRBV28 to TRBJ2-5, with D possibly matching TRBD2 (6 bases). Germline V gene lookup returns CDR1 MDHEN and CDR2 SYDVKM. The V end was cut by 5 bases, the J end by 2 bases, with 15 bases between. The CDR3 contains 15 residues. CDR3: CASSETGGSQETQYF. For the CDR3, the DNA is TGTGCCAGCAGTGAGACCGGGGGTTCTCAAGAGACCCAGTACTTC.

The rearrangement uses TRBV7-2 and TRBJ2-5, with TRBD1 matching 10 bases. J lost 4 bases, V lost 2 bases, and 7 bases had no gene match. CDR3 length: 16 amino acids. CDR1 is SGHTA and CDR2 is FQGNSA in the germline V gene. CDR3 bases: TGTGCCAGCAGCTTATCTCGGACAGGGGGAGGAGAGACCCAGTACTTC. Translated: CASSLSRTGGGETQYF.

The chain combines TRBV7-9 with TRBJ2-5; D is ambiguous. V shed 5 bases and J shed 5 bases, with 21 bases lying between them. CDR1 and CDR2 (germline): SEHNR, FQNEAQ (reference sequence). This CDR3 comprises 16 residues. CDR3 bases: TGTGCCAGCAGCGTTTCCGAGCTCGTGACTTTGGAGACCCAGTACTTC. Protein sequence: CASSVSELVTLETQYF.

This clonotype was observed many times. V and J are TRBV11-2 and TRBJ2-3; no firm D call. This CDR3 contains 14 residues. Germline lookup yields CDR1 SGHAT and CDR2 FQNNGV. Trimming cost V 5 bases and J 5 bases, with 14 bases left between them. CDR3 amino acids: CASSRAPSQDTQYF. CDR3 in DNA: TGTGCCAGCAGCCGCGCCCCGAGTCAAGATACGCAGTATTTT.

The chain has TRBV3-1 and TRBJ1-3, with D maybe TRBD1 (6 bases). V shed 3 bases and J shed 0 bases, with 15 bases lying between them. The CDR3 length is 17 residues. Germline-derived CDR1 and CDR2 are LGHDT and YNNKEL (reference sequence). CDR3 loop: CASSHSGTTRSGNTIYF. DNA of the CDR3: TGTGCCAGCAGCCATTCCGGGACAACCCGCTCTGGAAACACCATATATTTT.

V usage is TRBV6-1 and J usage is TRBJ2-5; D unresolved. The CDR3 is made up of 13 amino acids. V was pared by 6 bases and J by 2 bases, with 10 bases between. Germline V CDR1 and CDR2: MNHNS, SASEGT. The CDR3 coding sequence is TGTGCCAGCAGCCAACAGATACAAGAGACCCAGTACTTC. It specifies CASSQQIQETQYF.

This clonotype has only a few counts. The CDR3: CASRKDRPNQPQHF. The CDR3 DNA follows: TGTGCCAGCAGAAAGGACAGGCCCAATCAGCCCCAGCATTTT. The chain joins TRBV12-3 or TRBV12-4 to TRBJ1-5; TRBD1 aligns across 7 bases. With V trimmed by 6 bases and J by 3 bases, 5 bases remained unmatched. This CDR3 is built from 14 residues.

The chain joins TRBV27 to TRBJ1-2; 7 nucleotides match TRBD1. The CDR3 runs to 13 residues. Per germline, CDR1 MNHEY and CDR2 SMNVEV (reference sequence). Losses at the gene ends were 5 bases for V and 4 bases for J; bases not matched to a gene: 4. The CDR3 is CASSIRQGYGYTF. Written as DNA, the CDR3 is TGTGCCAGCAGTATACGACAGGGCTATGGCTACACCTTC.

This sequence joins TRBV5-1 and TRBJ2-4, with 7 positions matching TRBD1. V lost 3 bases to trimming and J lost 3 bases; unmatched junction nucleotides: 3. CDR1 and CDR2 (germline): SGHRS, YFSETQ. This CDR3 comprises 14 residues. The CDR3 DNA sequence: TGCGCCAGCAGCTCTAGGGACAGCAAAAACATTCAGTACTTC. This gives the protein CASSSRDSKNIQYF.

This clonotype was detected only a few times. The CDR3 nucleotides are TGCAGTGCTAGCCCAACGGGACTAGACCCCTACGAGCAGTACTTC. Protein: CSASPTGLDPYEQYF. The gene calls are TRBV20-1 and TRBJ2-7; 8 positions agree with TRBD2. Germline CDR1 and CDR2: DFQATT and SNEGSKA (reference sequence). V was pared by 3 bases and J by 2 bases, with 9 bases of the junction left unmatched. The CDR3 has 15 residues.

To note about this clonotype: One base away lies a much larger clone, so this may be a sequencing read error. This chain joins TRBV7-2 and TRBJ2-3; the D gene is possibly TRBD2 (5 bases). Germline V gene lookup returns CDR1 SGHTA and CDR2 FQGNSA. The length of the CDR3 is 15 residues. V shed 1 base and J shed 11 bases, with 19 bases lying between them. Here the CDR3 DNA reads TGTGCCAGCAGCTTAGTATCCGGGGTGGTACGTAAGCAGTATTTT. It codes for CASSLVSGVVRKQYF. Filled out from reference TRBV7-2 and TRBJ2-3, the complete variable domain reads GAGVSQSPSNKVTEKGKDVELRCDPISGHTALYWYRQSLGQGLEFLIYFQGNSAPDKSGLPSDRFSAERTGGSVSTLTIQRTQQEDSAVYLCASSLVSGVVRKQYFGPGTRLTVL.

This clonotype was counted at least ten times. This sequence joins TRBV6-5 and TRBJ1-2; no definite D call. The CDR3 sequence is 14 residues long. Germline V gives CDR1 MNHEY, CDR2 SVGAGI. Trimming removed 0 bases from V and 4 bases from J, with 9 bases in between. The CDR3 reads CASSYSGNSYGYTF. CDR3 sequence (DNA): TGTGCCAGCAGTTACTCCGGCAACTCCTATGGCTACACCTTC.

The chain has TRBV7-9 and TRBJ1-2; 9 positions agree with TRBD1. This CDR3 has 14 amino acids. Trimming took 5 bases from V and 6 from J; bases not matched to a gene: 7. From germline, CDR1 is SEHNR and CDR2 FQNEAQ (reference sequence). This CDR3 reads CASSEQGARNGYTF. Here the CDR3 DNA reads TGTGCCAGCAGCGAACAGGGGGCGCGGAATGGCTACACCTTC.

The chain joins TRBV5-6 to TRBJ1-6; unclear D gene. CDR3 size: 14 residues. V shed 0 bases and J shed 7 bases, with 8 bases lying between them. Germline CDR1 SGHDT, CDR2 YYEEEE. In nucleotides, the CDR3 is TGTGCCAGCAGCTTGGTTGACCGGAATTCACCCCTCCACTTT. It is translated as CASSLVDRNSPLHF.

The chain joins TRBV11-2 to TRBJ2-5, with TRBD1 matching 7 bases. Germline V lookup: CDR1 SGHAT, CDR2 FQNNGV. CDR3 size: 16 residues. Unmatched junction bases numbered 9, after V lost 1 base and J lost 4 bases. The CDR3 sequence: CASSLGVRGSGETQYF. In nucleotides, the CDR3 is TGTGCCAGCAGCTTAGGGGTCAGGGGGTCCGGAGAGACCCAGTACTTC.

The chain joins TRBV20-1 to TRBJ2-3; tentative D call: TRBD2 (5 bases). Germline CDR1 is DFQATT and CDR2 is SNEGSKA (reference sequence). The CDR3 is 12 amino acids. V gave up 5 bases and J gave up 1 base, with 7 bases separating them. Here the CDR3 DNA reads TGCAGTGCTTCCGGGGGCACAGATACGCAGTATTTT. Translation gives CSASGGTDTQYF.

This clonotype was picked up a small number of times. The chain links TRBV29-1 to TRBJ1-4; 12 nucleotides match TRBD1. The CDR3 has 15 amino acids. CDR1 is SQVTM and CDR2 is ANQGSEA in the germline V gene. V gave up 2 bases and J gave up 12 bases; unmatched junction bases: 10. The CDR3 nucleotides are TGCAGCGTTGAAAGGGAAGGGACAGGGGGCGTGGAACTGTTTTTT. Its protein product is CSVEREGTGGVELFF.